This entry describes one T cell receptor (beta chain). The data were obtained in a study of blood T cell repertoires in COVID-19. Study-wide context: From the United States, Italy and Spain came samples of acute and convalescent COVID-19.

The CDR3 spans 12 residues. In germline, CDR1 is GTSNPN, CDR2 SVGIG (reference sequence). Trimming stripped 3 bases from V and 8 bases from J, with 11 bases between. Authors' methods: Amplifying reference gene primers gave estimates of nucleated cell counts. Clones were sequenced by immunoSEQ multiplex PCR, and TCRdb holds only the in-frame ones, with some missing. The DNA was the basis for D and trimming; V, J and clone size are from that table. Of roughly 220,000 clones in the sample, about nine tenths are singletons; the top ten hold more than 5.5%. Sequencing used peripheral blood. This chain connects TRBV30 to TRBJ2-1; D ambiguous. The clonotype comes from a man older than 75 with acute or convalescent COVID-19. The CDR3 bases are TGTGCCTGGAGAGGCCTAGTCTATGAGCAGTTCTTC. Translated: CAWRGLVYEQFF.